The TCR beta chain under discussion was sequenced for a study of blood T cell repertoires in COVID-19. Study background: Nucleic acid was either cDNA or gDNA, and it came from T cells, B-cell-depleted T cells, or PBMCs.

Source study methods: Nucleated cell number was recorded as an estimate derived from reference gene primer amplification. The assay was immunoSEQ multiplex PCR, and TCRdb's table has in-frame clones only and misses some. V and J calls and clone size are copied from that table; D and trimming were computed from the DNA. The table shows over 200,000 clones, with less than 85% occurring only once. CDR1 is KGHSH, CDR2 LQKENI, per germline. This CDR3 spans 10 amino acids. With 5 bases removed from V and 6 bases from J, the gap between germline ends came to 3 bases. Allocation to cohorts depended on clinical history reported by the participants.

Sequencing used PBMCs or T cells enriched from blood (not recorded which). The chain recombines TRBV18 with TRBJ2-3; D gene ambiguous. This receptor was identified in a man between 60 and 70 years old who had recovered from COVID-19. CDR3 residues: CASSEDTQYF. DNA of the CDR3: TGTGCCAGCTCAGAGGATACGCAGTATTTT.